This T cell receptor (beta chain) was captured in a study of cytomegalovirus exposure and HLA in healthy donors. With 60 Vbeta and 13 Jbeta primers, the PCR was carried out. The assay was immunoSEQ multiplex PCR, and TCRdb's table has in-frame clones only and misses some. The table lists about 220,000 clones, about 79% of them singletons, with 1.5% to 2% in the top ten. Germline assignment: CDR1 MNHEY and CDR2 SVGAGI. The CDR3 has 15 residues. V gave up 6 bases and J gave up 2 bases, with 11 bases separating them. The receptor comes from a male donor in good health and CMV-seronegative. The source material was PBMCs. The J gene is TRBJ1-6, the V gene TRBV6-5, with D hard to call. CDR3 DNA: TGTGCCAGCAGCATTGGGGAGACCTATAATTCACCCCTCCACTTT. Translated, it gives CASSIGETYNSPLHF.